This T cell receptor beta chain is from a study of shared T cell receptors in the human thymus. The CDR3 loop spans 16 amino acids. Germline V gene sequence: CDR1 SEHNR, CDR2 FQNEAQ (reference sequence). The ends were cut back, 5 bases at V and 8 bases at J, with 21 bases in the middle. TCRdb's copy holds only in-frame clones and misses some; the assay was immunoSEQ multiplex PCR. The sample consists of hundreds of thousands of clones, approximately 83% of them appearing once. The same data also contributed to another study, on human thymus T cells.

This chain connects TRBV7-9 to TRBJ1-4, with a possible D match to TRBD1 (6 bases). Sequencing was carried out using thymocytes. This clonotype originated in a girl under three years old with a congenital heart defect. CDR3 nucleotides: TGTGCCAGCAGCAAGCTACTACAGGGCTCTCGAGAAAAACTGTTTTTT. Protein: CASSKLLQGSREKLFF.